The 16 T cell receptor beta chains below were found in one sample sequenced in a study of shared clonotypes between healthy human individuals (TCRdb year 2020). The library was prepared using the immunoSEQ multiplex PCR assay. TCRdb limited this immuneACCESS table to in-frame rearrangements with V and J called. A share of clones is missing; checked studies link under half to unresolved V genes, and the rest is unexplained. Counted in this sample were some 530,000 clones; 70% to 80% of them appeared once. The ten largest clones capture about 12% of the sample. Sequenced: PBMCs. The receptors were gathered from a woman in her 40s in good health. Some clones in this sample may be carry-over from other donors' samples.

This clone came up once. V and J are TRBV30 and TRBJ2-1, with D perhaps TRBD2 (5 bases). V dropped 3 bases and J dropped 9 bases, with 18 bases sitting between them. CDR1 is GTSNPN, CDR2 SVGIG, per germline (reference sequence). The CDR3 is made up of 14 amino acids. The CDR3 sequence is CAWRAGIPPTEQFF. For the CDR3, the DNA is TGTGCCTGGAGAGCCGGGATCCCCCCTACTGAGCAGTTCTTC.

This clone occurred once. V and J are TRBV27 and TRBJ1-3; tentative D call: TRBD1 (5 bases). CDR1 is MNHEY, CDR2 SMNVEV, per germline (reference sequence). V was clipped by 2 bases and J by 4 bases, with 18 bases between them. The CDR3 has 17 residues. This chain's CDR3 is CASSLRGPGWRGNTIYF. The CDR3, as DNA: TGTGCCAGCAGTTTAAGGGGCCCAGGGTGGAGAGGAAACACCATATATTTT.

The gene calls are TRBV5-4 and TRBJ2-1; TRBD2 is a possible D gene (5 bases). V shed 0 bases and J shed 9 bases, with 16 bases lying between them. Germline CDR1 reads SGHNT; CDR2 reads YYREEE (reference sequence). The CDR3 contains 15 residues. The CDR3 protein is CASSLGGITRSEQFF. The CDR3 DNA reads as TGTGCCAGCAGCTTGGGCGGAATCACTAGATCTGAGCAGTTCTTC.

A word on this clone: At the DNA level, this CDR3 is encoded by other sequences in the same sample as well. The genes are TRBV9 and TRBJ2-5; weak D call: TRBD2 (5 bases). Germline loops: CDR1 SGDLS, CDR2 YYNGEE. Trimming took 0 bases from V and 5 from J, leaving 8 bases between them. The CDR3 spans 13 residues. CDR3 loop: CASSVAGEETQYF. CDR3 DNA: TGTGCCAGCAGCGTAGCTGGGGAGGAGACCCAGTACTTC.

The chain recombines TRBV25-1 with TRBJ2-2, with 14 bases lining up with TRBD2. The germline CDR1 and CDR2 sequences are MGHDK and SYGVNS. There are 17 residues in the CDR3. Trimming cost V 6 bases and J 5 bases; bases outside gene matches: 8. Here the CDR3 reads CASSPGLAGGFTGELFF. The CDR3 DNA is TGTGCCAGCAGCCCAGGACTAGCGGGAGGTTTTACCGGGGAGCTGTTTTTT.

The genes are TRBV5-7 and TRBJ1-3, with D uncertain. TRBV5-7 is assigned to the ORF class and has an uncertain function. The V and J ends lost 2 bases and 4 bases respectively, with 13 bases between them. CDR3 length equals 15 residues. CDR3 protein: CASSLGLPSGNTIYF. CDR3 in DNA: TGTGCCAGCAGCTTAGGTCTGCCTTCCGGAAACACCATATATTTT.

The J gene is TRBJ2-7, the V gene TRBV4-1; possible D gene TRBD2, 6 bases. The CDR3 extends over 15 amino acids. The ends were cut back, 1 base at V and 4 bases at J, with 14 bases in the middle. The V gene's germline CDR1 is MGHRA and CDR2 YSYEKL. CDR3 region: CASSQAGLRKYEQYF. The CDR3 DNA sequence: TGCGCCAGCAGCCAAGCGGGACTTCGTAAGTACGAGCAGTACTTC.

V usage is TRBV5-5 and J usage is TRBJ2-2; TRBD2 matches at 11 bases. Trimming at V came to 2 bases and at J to 7 bases, leaving 1 base not matched to a gene. CDR3 length: 14 residues. Germline V gene sequence: CDR1 SGHKS, CDR2 YYEKEE (reference sequence). DNA for the CDR3: TGTGCCAGCAGCTTACTAGCGGGAGTCGGGGAGCTGTTTTTT. Encoded protein: CASSLLAGVGELFF.

The rearrangement links TRBV4-3 to TRBJ2-7; D is perhaps TRBD1 (6 bases). Per the germline V gene, CDR1 is LGHNA and CDR2 is YSLEER. V gave up 4 bases and J gave up 3 bases, with 13 bases separating them. The CDR3 runs to 14 residues. Here the CDR3 reads CASSPRDTRYEQYF. The CDR3 DNA follows: TGCGCCAGCAGCCCCCGGGACACTCGCTACGAGCAGTACTTC.

This chain uses TRBV28 with TRBJ1-1, with TRBD1 matching 7 bases. Germline V CDR1 and CDR2: MDHEN, SYDVKM. The ends lost 5 bases at V and 7 bases at J; junction bases unmatched: 7. The CDR3 covers 13 residues. This CDR3 is CASSARQGFEAFF. The CDR3 DNA sequence: TGTGCCAGCAGTGCCCGACAGGGCTTTGAAGCTTTCTTT.

This chain uses TRBV19 with TRBJ1-5; no firm D call. This CDR3 has 13 amino acids. Germline V gene data show CDR1 as LNHDA and CDR2 as SQIVND (reference sequence). V lost 5 bases and J lost 6, with 11 bases in between. The CDR3: CASSFDGSQPQHF. The CDR3 DNA reads as TGTGCCAGTAGTTTTGACGGGAGTCAGCCCCAGCATTTT.

The chain joins TRBV28 to TRBJ1-2; D call uncertain. The CDR3 runs 14 residues. Germline V CDR1 and CDR2: MDHEN, SYDVKM. Deletions cut 5 bases from V and 4 bases from J, with 14 bases between. The CDR3 loop reads CASSPYPGSYGYTF. DNA for the CDR3: TGTGCCAGCAGTCCGTATCCCGGTTCCTATGGCTACACCTTC.

The chain combines TRBV6-1 with TRBJ2-7, with D maybe TRBD1 (5 bases). Germline V gene sequence: CDR1 MNHNS, CDR2 SASEGT. The CDR3 runs to 15 residues. With 4 bases removed from V and 1 base from J, the gap between germline ends came to 14 bases. In DNA form, the CDR3 reads TGTGCCAGCAGTGCACCACAGGCTGGATCCTACGAGCAGTACTTC. It translates to CASSAPQAGSYEQYF.

V usage is TRBV19 and J usage is TRBJ1-1; 7 nucleotides agree with TRBD1. The V segment lost 3 bases and the J segment 2 bases; nucleotides outside the gene matches: 6. The germline V gene encodes CDR1 LNHDA and CDR2 SQIVND (reference sequence). This CDR3 has 15 residues. The CDR3 DNA reads TGTGCCAGTAGTATCCCCGGGACAGAAAACACTGAAGCTTTCTTT. It codes for CASSIPGTENTEAFF.

The V call is TRBV5-1, the J call TRBJ2-6; D uncertain. Trimming shortened V by 4 bases and J by 0 bases, and 17 bases separated the two germline ends. The germline V gene encodes CDR1 SGHRS and CDR2 YFSETQ. The CDR3 consists of 18 residues. CDR3 sequence reads: CASSPGGNFGSGANVLTF. CDR3 nucleotide sequence: TGCGCCAGCAGCCCCGGCGGAAACTTCGGCTCTGGGGCCAACGTCCTGACTTTC.

The genes are TRBV30 and TRBJ1-1, with D possibly being TRBD1 (6 bases). Trimming took off 1 base at V and 6 bases at J, with 15 bases between the two ends. The germline V gene has CDR1 GTSNPN and CDR2 SVGIG (reference sequence). CDR3 size: 14 residues. For the CDR3, the DNA is TGTGCCTGGAGTGCGGGGGCGATTGTCGCTGAAGCTTTCTTT. As protein: CAWSAGAIVAEAFF. Full variable domain (outside the CDR3, taken from reference TRBV30 and TRBJ1-1): SQTIHQWPATLVQPVGSPLSLECTVEGTSNPNLYWYRQAAGRGLQLLFYSVGIGQISSEVPQNLSASRPQDRQFILSSKKLLLSDSGFYLCAWSAGAIVAEAFFGQGTRLTVV.